These T cell receptor beta chains were read from a single sample in a study of vaccination effects on CD4 cells after COVID-19. Measured with immunoSEQ multiplex PCR; TCRdb has only the in-frame clones, and not every one. The sample consists of tens of thousands of clones, 73% of them appearing once. These receptors have no identified antigens. The specimen comprised CD4+ T cells from PBMCs cultured without peptide, sampled after COVID-19 vaccination. These receptors came from a human donor who received a COVID-19 vaccine. Each CDR3 is given with its conserved first and last residue. D genes are given only for firm matches. The size of a clone is reported for some rows only, either as once, few or many, or as a class for expanded clones.

-,TRBJ2-1,TRBV18,TRBD2,CASSPGGGAYNEQFF,TGTGCCAGCTCACCAGGCGGGGGGGCTTACAATGAGCAGTTCTTC
-,TRBJ2-6,TRBV5-5,-,CASSRTLSKSSGANVLTF,TGTGCCAGCAGTCGGACTTTATCCAAGAGCTCTGGGGCCAACGTCCTGACTTTC
once,TRBJ2-2,TRBV5-1,TRBD2,CASSPGREYGELFF,TGCGCCAGCAGCCCGGGGAGGGAGTACGGGGAGCTGTTTTTT
-,TRBJ2-3,TRBV5-1,TRBD2,CASSPTSVGTDTQYF,TGCGCCAGCAGTCCCACTAGCGTAGGCACAGATACGCAGTATTTT
-,TRBJ2-1,TRBV19,TRBD1,CASSDRGNEQFF,TGTGCCAGTAGCGACAGGGGCAATGAGCAGTTCTTC
-,TRBJ1-4,TRBV15,-,CATSRGNEKLFF,TGTGCCACCAGCAGAGGAAATGAAAAACTGTTTTTT
-,TRBJ1-3,TRBV5-1,-,CASSPLGGDTIYF,TGCGCCAGCAGCCCCCTGGGGGGAGACACCATATATTTT
-,TRBJ1-2,TRBV5-1,-,CASSEAGTELGYTF,TGCGCCAGCAGCGAGGCCGGGACGGAGCTGGGCTACACCTTC
-,TRBJ2-3,TRBV18,-,CASSQGDTDTQYF,TGTGCCAGCTCACAGGGAGACACAGATACGCAGTATTTT
-,TRBJ1-5,TRBV27,TRBD1,CASRRQGADNQPQHF,TGTGCCAGCAGACGACAGGGGGCTGACAATCAGCCCCAGCATTTT
-,TRBJ2-2,TRBV2,TRBD1,CASSSDRGNTGELFF,TGTGCCAGCAGTTCCGACAGGGGGAACACCGGGGAGCTGTTTTTT
-,TRBJ2-4,TRBV7-2,-,CASSLAYQGRLYF,TGTGCCAGCAGCTTAGCGTATCAGGGACGGCTGTACTTC
-,TRBJ1-1,TRBV6-5,-,CASSFDSYSNTEAFF,TGTGCCAGCAGTTTCGACAGTTATTCGAACACTGAAGCTTTCTTT
-,TRBJ1-1,TRBV30,-,CAPTSDGGVLNTEAFF,TGTGCCCCGACATCGGACGGGGGCGTCTTGAACACTGAAGCTTTCTTT
-,TRBJ2-2,TRBV5-1,TRBD1,CASSPPGTGGFGELFF,TGCGCCAGCAGCCCCCCTGGGACAGGGGGCTTCGGGGAGCTGTTTTTT
-,TRBJ1-4,TRBV7-9,TRBD1,CASSPGQGGGKLFF,TGTGCCAGCAGCCCCGGACAGGGTGGTGGAAAACTGTTTTTT
few,TRBJ1-1,TRBV18,-,CASSPGQHTEAFF,TGTGCCAGCTCACCAGGGCAGCACACTGAAGCTTTCTTT
few,TRBJ1-2,TRBV30,-,CAWSESSNYGYTF,TGTGCCTGGAGTGAGTCAAGTAACTATGGCTACACCTTC
-,TRBJ1-5,TRBV28,TRBD1,CASSFGQGRDNQPQHF,TGTGCCAGCAGTTTTGGACAGGGACGGGACAATCAGCCCCAGCATTTT
few,TRBJ1-1,TRBV19,-,CASTSRGGSAEAFF,TGTGCCAGTACCTCCCGCGGGGGCTCCGCTGAAGCTTTCTTT
-,TRBJ2-4,TRBV10-2,TRBD2,CASTGVSGENIQYF,TGCGCCAGCACCGGTGTTAGCGGGGAGAACATTCAGTACTTC
-,TRBJ2-5,TRBV6-5,-,CASGRIVGETQYF,TGTGCCAGCGGGAGAATAGTTGGAGAGACCCAGTACTTC
-,TRBJ1-2,TRBV3-1/TRBV3-2,-,CASSQEGVYGYTF,TGTGCCAGCAGCCAAGAGGGGGTCTATGGCTACACCTTC
-,TRBJ1-2,TRBV21-1,-,CASSTGGFDYGYTF,TGTGCCAGCAGCACAGGGGGATTTGACTATGGCTACACCTTC
few,TRBJ1-2,TRBV7-2,TRBD1,CASSSQGGTSGYTF,TGTGCCAGCAGCAGCCAGGGGGGCACATCTGGCTACACCTTC
few,TRBJ2-4,TRBV4-2,-,CASSQDLTSYIQYF,TGTGCCAGCAGCCAAGATCTTACTAGCTACATTCAGTACTTC
-,TRBJ2-2,TRBV7-2,-,CASSPGRRDTGELFF,TGTGCCAGCAGCCCGGGGCGCCGGGACACCGGGGAGCTGTTTTTT
-,TRBJ1-1,TRBV11-1,-,CASSFSVNTEAFF,TGTGCCAGCAGCTTTTCAGTGAACACTGAAGCTTTCTTT
once,TRBJ1-2,TRBV6-5,-,CASSRTSRAGRGYTF,TGTGCCAGCAGCCGCACCTCGCGTGCGGGGAGAGGCTACACCTTC
-,TRBJ2-5,TRBV5-1,-,CASSLRTPQETQYF,TGCGCCAGCAGCTTGCGGACTCCTCAAGAGACCCAGTACTTC
-,TRBJ2-1,TRBV5-1,-,CASSQDRRASNEQFF,TGCGCCAGCAGCCAAGACAGGCGAGCTTCCAATGAGCAGTTCTTC
-,TRBJ2-2,TRBV24-1,-,CATSDRGTGNTGELFF,TGTGCCACCAGTGACCGAGGGACGGGGAACACCGGGGAGCTGTTTTTT
-,TRBJ2-5,TRBV30,-,CAWSVEGVRGQTQYF,TGTGCCTGGAGTGTAGAGGGGGTAAGAGGTCAGACCCAGTACTTC
-,TRBJ1-6,TRBV7-6,-,CASSLGDSPLHF,TGTGCCAGCAGCTTAGGGGATTCACCCCTCCACTTT
-,TRBJ2-3,TRBV9,-,CASSGKDSTDTQYF,TGTGCCAGCAGCGGGAAGGACAGCACAGATACGCAGTATTTT
-,TRBJ1-3,TRBV11-1,-,CASTHRGSGNTIYF,TGTGCCAGCACCCACCGAGGGTCTGGAAACACCATATATTTT
-,TRBJ1-2,TRBV7-2,-,CASSSGPAYGYTF,TGTGCCAGCAGCTCGGGACCTGCTTATGGCTACACCTTC